What follows are 3 T cell receptor beta chains derived from one specimen sequenced in a study of cytomegalovirus exposure and HLA in healthy donors. Vbeta (60) and Jbeta (13) primers were used in the PCR. Sequencing was performed with immunoSEQ multiplex PCR; in TCRdb, only in-frame clones are kept and a portion is missing. The data contain roughly 120,000 clones, around 67% of them singletons. Source material: PBMCs. These receptors were obtained from a woman in her 40s in good health and CMV-seropositive.

This clone was counted ten times or more. V usage is TRBV7-9 and J usage is TRBJ2-2; no reliable D call. The V end lost 5 bases, the J end lost 4 bases, and 17 bases lay between the germline ends. Germline CDR1 and CDR2: SEHNR and FQNEAQ (reference sequence). CDR3 length: 16 residues. The CDR3 DNA reads TGTGCCAGCAGCCTACCCCGCGGTTTGGGCACCGGGGAGCTGTTTTTT. It codes for CASSLPRGLGTGELFF.

The chain is built from TRBV2 and TRBJ1-5; D call uncertain. The germline V and J ends were trimmed by 6 bases and 0 bases, with 12 bases remaining between them. The CDR3 is 15 residues long. Germline loops: CDR1 SNHLY, CDR2 FYNNEI. Here the CDR3 reads CASSRESYSNQPQHF. The DNA of the CDR3 is TGTGCCAGCAGCCGGGAGAGTTATAGCAATCAGCCCCAGCATTTT.

V usage is TRBV28 and J usage is TRBJ1-2, with TRBD1 matching 8 bases. The CDR3 is made up of 17 amino acids. The germline V gene has CDR1 MDHEN and CDR2 SYDVKM. Trimming cost V 4 bases and J 4 bases; bases outside gene matches: 14. In DNA, the CDR3 is TGTGCCAGCAGTTACGGATTCAGGGGGCTCGGCTCCTATGGCTACACCTTC. Translated, it gives CASSYGFRGLGSYGYTF.